The 2 T cell receptor beta chains below were found in one sample sequenced in a study of cytomegalovirus exposure and HLA in healthy donors. TCRdb's copy holds only in-frame clones and misses some; the assay was immunoSEQ multiplex PCR. The sample yields about 98,000 clones, 87% seen once. Sequencing was performed on PBMCs. These receptors all stem from a woman aged 30 to 39 in good health and CMV-seronegative.

The chain combines TRBV2 with TRBJ2-3, with TRBD2 matching over 8 bases. CDR1 and CDR2 (germline): SNHLY, FYNNEI. The CDR3 is 11 amino acids. After removal of 7 bases from V and 11 bases from J, the junction contained 5 bases not matched to a gene. CDR3 protein: CASNIAGMQYF. In nucleotides, the CDR3 is TGTGCCAGCAATATAGCGGGAATGCAGTATTTT.

V is TRBV29-1 and J is TRBJ2-3, with TRBD1 identical over 9 bases. The trim removed 7 bases at V and 8 bases at J, leaving 7 bases unmatched. CDR3 length: 12 amino acids. Germline V lookup: CDR1 SQVTM, CDR2 ANQGSEA. CDR3 nucleotides: TGCAGCGACGACAGGGGGTCTGGTACGCAGTATTTT. Translating it yields CSDDRGSGTQYF.